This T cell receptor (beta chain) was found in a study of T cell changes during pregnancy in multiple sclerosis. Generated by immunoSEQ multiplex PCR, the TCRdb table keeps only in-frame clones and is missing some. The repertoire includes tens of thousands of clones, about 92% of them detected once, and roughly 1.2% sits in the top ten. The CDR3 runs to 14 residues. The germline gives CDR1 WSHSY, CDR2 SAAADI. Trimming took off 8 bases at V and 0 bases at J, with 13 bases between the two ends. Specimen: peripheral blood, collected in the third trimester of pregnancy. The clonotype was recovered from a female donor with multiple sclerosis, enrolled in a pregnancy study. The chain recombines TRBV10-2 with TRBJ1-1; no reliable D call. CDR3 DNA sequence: TGCGCCAGCTATGAGTTCCCCATGAACACTGAAGCTTTCTTT. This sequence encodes CASYEFPMNTEAFF.